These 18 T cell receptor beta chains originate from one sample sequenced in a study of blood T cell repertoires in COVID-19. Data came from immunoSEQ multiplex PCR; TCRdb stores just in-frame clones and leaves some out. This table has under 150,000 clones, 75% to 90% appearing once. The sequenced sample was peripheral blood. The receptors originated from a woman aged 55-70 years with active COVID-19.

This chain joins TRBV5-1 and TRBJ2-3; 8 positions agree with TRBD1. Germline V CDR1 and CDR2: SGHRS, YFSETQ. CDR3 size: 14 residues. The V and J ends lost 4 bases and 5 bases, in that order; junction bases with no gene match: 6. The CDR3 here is CASSLGQGEDTQYF. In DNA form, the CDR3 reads TGCGCCAGCAGCCTAGGACAGGGCGAAGATACGCAGTATTTT.

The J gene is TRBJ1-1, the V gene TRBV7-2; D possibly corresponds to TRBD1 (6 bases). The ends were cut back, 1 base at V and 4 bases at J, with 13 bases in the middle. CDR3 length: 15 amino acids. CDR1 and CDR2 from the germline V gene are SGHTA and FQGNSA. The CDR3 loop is CASSLGGQMGTEAFF. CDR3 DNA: TGTGCCAGCAGCTTAGGTGGACAGATGGGCACTGAAGCTTTCTTT.

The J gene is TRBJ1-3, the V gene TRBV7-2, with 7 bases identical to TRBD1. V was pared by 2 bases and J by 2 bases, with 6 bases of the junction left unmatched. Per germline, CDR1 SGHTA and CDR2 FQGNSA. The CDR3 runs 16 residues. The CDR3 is CASSLTAGGTGNTIYF. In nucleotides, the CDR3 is TGTGCCAGCAGCTTAACGGCAGGGGGTACTGGAAACACCATATATTTT.

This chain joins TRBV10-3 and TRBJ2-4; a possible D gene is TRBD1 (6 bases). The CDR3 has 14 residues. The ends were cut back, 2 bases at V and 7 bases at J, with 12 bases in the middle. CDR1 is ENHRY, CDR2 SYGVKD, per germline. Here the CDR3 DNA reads TGTGCCATCAGTGAGCTAAGCACAGGGAACATTCAGTACTTC. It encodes CAISELSTGNIQYF.

DNA for the CDR3: TGTGCCAGCAGCGTAGTACAGAACACTGAAGCTTTCTTT. Its protein is CASSVVQNTEAFF. This chain links TRBV9 with TRBJ1-1; D is undetermined. The V and J ends lost 0 bases and 1 base respectively, with 4 bases between them. The CDR3 is 13 residues long. From germline, CDR1 is SGDLS and CDR2 YYNGEE.

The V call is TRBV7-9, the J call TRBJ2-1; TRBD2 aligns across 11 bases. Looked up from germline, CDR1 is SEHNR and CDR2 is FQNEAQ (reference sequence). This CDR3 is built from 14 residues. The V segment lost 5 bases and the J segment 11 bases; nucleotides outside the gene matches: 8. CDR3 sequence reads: CASSQTSGADKQFF. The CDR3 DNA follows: TGTGCCAGCAGCCAGACTAGCGGGGCGGATAAGCAGTTCTTC. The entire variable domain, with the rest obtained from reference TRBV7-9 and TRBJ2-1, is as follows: DTGVSQNPRHKITKRGQNVTFRCDPISEHNRLYWYRQTLGQGPEFLTYFQNEAQLEKSRLLSDRFSAERPKGSFSTLEIQRTEQGDSAMYLCASSQTSGADKQFFGPGTRLTVL.

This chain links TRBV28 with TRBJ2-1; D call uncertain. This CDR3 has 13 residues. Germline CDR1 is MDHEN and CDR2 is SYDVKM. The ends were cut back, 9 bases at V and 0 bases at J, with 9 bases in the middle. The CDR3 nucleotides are TGTGCCAGTAAAGCTCCCTCCTACAATGAGCAGTTCTTC. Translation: CASKAPSYNEQFF.

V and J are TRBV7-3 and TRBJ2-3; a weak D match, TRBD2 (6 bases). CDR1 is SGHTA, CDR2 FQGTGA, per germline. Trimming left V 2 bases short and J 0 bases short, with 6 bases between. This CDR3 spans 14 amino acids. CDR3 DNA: TGTGCCAGCAGCTTAGGGACTAGCACAGATACGCAGTATTTT. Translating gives CASSLGTSTDTQYF.

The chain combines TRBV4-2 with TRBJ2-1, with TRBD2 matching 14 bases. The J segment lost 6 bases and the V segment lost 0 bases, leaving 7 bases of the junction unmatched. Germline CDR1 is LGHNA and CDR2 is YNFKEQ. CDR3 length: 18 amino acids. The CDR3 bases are TGTGCCAGCAGCCAAGATCTTTGGACTAGCGGGAGGCCCAATGAGCAGTTCTTC. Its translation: CASSQDLWTSGRPNEQFF.

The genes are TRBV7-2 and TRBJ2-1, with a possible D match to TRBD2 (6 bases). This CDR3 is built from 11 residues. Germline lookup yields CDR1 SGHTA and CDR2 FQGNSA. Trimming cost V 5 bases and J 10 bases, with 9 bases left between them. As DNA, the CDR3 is TGTGCCAGCAGCCCCGGACTAGAGCAGTTCTTC. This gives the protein CASSPGLEQFF. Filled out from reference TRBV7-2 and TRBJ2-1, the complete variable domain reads GAGVSQSPSNKVTEKGKDVELRCDPISGHTALYWYRQSLGQGLEFLIYFQGNSAPDKSGLPSDRFSAERTGGSVSTLTIQRTQQEDSAVYLCASSPGLEQFFGPGTRLTVL.

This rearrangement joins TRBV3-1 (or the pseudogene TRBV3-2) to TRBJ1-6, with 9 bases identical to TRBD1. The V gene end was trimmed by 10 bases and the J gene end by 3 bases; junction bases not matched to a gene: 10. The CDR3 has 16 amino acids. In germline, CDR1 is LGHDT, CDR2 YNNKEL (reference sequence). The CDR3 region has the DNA TGTGCCAATGAAGAGACAGGGGGTTTCTATAATTCACCCCTCCACTTT. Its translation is CANEETGGFYNSPLHF.

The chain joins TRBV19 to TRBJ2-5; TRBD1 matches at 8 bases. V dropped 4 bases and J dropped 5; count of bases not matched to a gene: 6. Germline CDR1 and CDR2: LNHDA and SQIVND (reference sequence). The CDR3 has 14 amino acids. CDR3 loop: CASSNSGQAETQYF. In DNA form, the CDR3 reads TGTGCCAGTAGTAACTCGGGACAGGCGGAGACCCAGTACTTC.

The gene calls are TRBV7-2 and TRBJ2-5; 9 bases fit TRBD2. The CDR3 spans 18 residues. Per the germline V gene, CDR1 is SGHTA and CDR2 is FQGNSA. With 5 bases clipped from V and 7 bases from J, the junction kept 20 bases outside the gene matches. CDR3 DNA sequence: TGTGCCAGCAGCCCTAGGGCCTCTACTCGCGGGGGGGGCGGGACCCAGTACTTC. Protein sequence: CASSPRASTRGGGGTQYF.

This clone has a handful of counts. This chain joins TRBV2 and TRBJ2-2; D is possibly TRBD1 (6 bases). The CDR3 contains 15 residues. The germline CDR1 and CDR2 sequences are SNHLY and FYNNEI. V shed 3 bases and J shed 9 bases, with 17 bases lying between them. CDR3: CASSEGDTSTWELFF. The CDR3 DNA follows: TGTGCCAGCAGTGAGGGGGACACCTCTACTTGGGAGCTGTTTTTT.

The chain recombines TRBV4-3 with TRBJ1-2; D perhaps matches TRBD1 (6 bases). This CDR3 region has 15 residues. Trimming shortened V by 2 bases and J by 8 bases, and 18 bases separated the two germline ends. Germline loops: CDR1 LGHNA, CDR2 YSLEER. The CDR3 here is CASSQKWGPLLGYTF. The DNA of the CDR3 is TGCGCCAGCAGCCAAAAGTGGGGGCCTCTGTTGGGCTACACCTTC.

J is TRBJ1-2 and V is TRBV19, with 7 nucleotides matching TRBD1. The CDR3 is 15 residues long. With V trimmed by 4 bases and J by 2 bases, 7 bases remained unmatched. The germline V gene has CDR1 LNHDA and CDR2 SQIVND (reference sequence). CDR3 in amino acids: CASSTRDRGNYGYTF. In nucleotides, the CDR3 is TGTGCCAGTAGTACCCGGGACAGAGGAAACTATGGCTACACCTTC.

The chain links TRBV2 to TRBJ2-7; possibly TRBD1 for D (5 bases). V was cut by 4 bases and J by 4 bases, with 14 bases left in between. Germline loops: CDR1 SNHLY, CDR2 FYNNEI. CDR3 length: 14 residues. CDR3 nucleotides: TGTGCCAGCAGTGGGGTGACACAGGTATACGAGCAGTACTTC. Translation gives CASSGVTQVYEQYF.

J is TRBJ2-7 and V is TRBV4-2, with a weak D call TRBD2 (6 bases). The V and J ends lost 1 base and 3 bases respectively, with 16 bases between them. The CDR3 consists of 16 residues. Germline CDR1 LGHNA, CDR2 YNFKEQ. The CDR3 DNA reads TGTGCCAGCAGCCAAGCTAGGGCTAGCGTGGTCTACGAGCAGTACTTC. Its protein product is CASSQARASVVYEQYF.